These 7 T cell receptor beta chains were all obtained from the same sample, sequenced in a study of T cells expressing NK-cell markers. TCRdb reprocessed the 5' RACE reads, with one entry per CDR3 protein and no DNA. The sample's table shows 300,000 to 500,000 distinct CDR3 sequences. Sequencing was done on a sample of blood T cells: a sorted CD56 or NKG2C T cell subset, CD4+ or CD8+ T cells, or bulk PBMC T cells (not recorded which). The receptors come from a woman between 50 and 59 years old in good health.

The V and J genes are TRBV5-1 and TRBJ1-3; TCRdb designates TRBD1, a call that cannot be tested without DNA. The CDR3 has 15 amino acids. Germline V gives CDR1 SGHRS, CDR2 YFSETQ. CDR3 sequence: CASSLDRAGGNTIYF. The whole variable domain, remainder taken from reference TRBV5-1 and TRBJ1-3, is KAGVTQTPRYLIKTRGQQVTLSCSPISGHRSVSWYQQTPGQGLQFLFEYFSETQRNKGNFPGRFSGRQFSNSRSEMNVSTLELGDSALYLCASSLDRAGGNTIYFGEGSWLTVV.

The V call is TRBV7-2, the J call TRBJ2-1; there is no DNA to check the TCRdb D call of TRBD1. Germline CDR1 SGHTA, CDR2 FQGNSA. This CDR3 contains 15 residues. CDR3 amino acids: CASSLALAVGREQFF.

V is TRBV12-3 or TRBV12-4 and J is TRBJ1-3. The CDR3 sequence is 14 residues long. CDR3 sequence: CASSFGGTGNTIYF.

This chain connects TRBV20-1 to TRBJ2-5. The CDR3 has 13 amino acids. Germline CDR1 is DFQATT and CDR2 is SNEGSKA (reference sequence). The CDR3 reads CSARHPSTETQYF.

The chain has TRBV20-1 and TRBJ2-1; TCRdb's D call, TRBD2, is unchecked because there is no DNA. Germline V gene sequence: CDR1 DFQATT, CDR2 SNEGSKA (reference sequence). The CDR3 has 20 residues. CDR3 sequence: CSARAPLGGRTSRSYNEQFF.

CDR3 sequence reads: CASSLGGGGPFNEQFF. The chain employs TRBV7-2 and TRBJ2-1; lacking DNA, the TRBD2 call made by TCRdb goes unchecked. The CDR3 is 16 residues long. Germline CDR1 reads SGHTA; CDR2 reads FQGNSA.

This chain connects TRBV6-6 to TRBJ2-1; there is no DNA to check the TCRdb D call of TRBD1. The germline CDR1 and CDR2 sequences are MNHNY and SVGAGI (reference sequence). The CDR3 is 12 residues long. The CDR3 loop is CASSQDSLEQFF.